The T cell receptor beta chain under discussion was sequenced for a study of kidney transplant recipient with SARS-CoV-2 infection. From germline, CDR1 is SNHLY and CDR2 FYNNEI. The CDR3 is 15 residues long. Trimming at V came to 4 bases and at J to 2 bases, leaving 6 bases not matched to a gene. This clonotype was observed at least ten times. A single record per CDR3 protein comes from TCRdb applying MiXCR to the reads. Of 250,000 or so distinct CDR3 sequences in the sample, more than 25% are singletons; the top ten hold 7% to 8%. This sequence was found in a male patient aged 25 to 39 who had COVID-19 and was a kidney transplant recipient. T cells may partly derive from the graft donor. Here the sequenced sample was a blood sample, taken at baseline and between days 110 and 120 from a kidney transplant recipient. The chain links TRBV2 to TRBJ1-1; 8 bases agree with TRBD1. The CDR3 is CASSARQGLNTEAFF. CDR3 nucleotide sequence: TGTGCCAGCAGTGCCAGACAGGGGCTAAACACTGAAGCTTTCTTT.